The source of this TCR beta chain is a study of blood T cell repertoires in COVID-19. Trimming took off 3 bases at V and 3 bases at J, with 14 bases between the two ends. The length of the CDR3 is 15 residues. The germline V gene has CDR1 SNHLY and CDR2 FYNNEI. Clones were sequenced by immunoSEQ multiplex PCR, and TCRdb holds only the in-frame ones, with some missing. The sample shows approximately 88,000 clones, about 90% of them seen only once. The receptor was isolated from a male donor with acute or convalescent COVID-19. The genes are TRBV2 and TRBJ1-1, with a tentative D call TRBD1 (5 bases). Sequencing was carried out using peripheral blood. CDR3 sequence reads: CASSDGRRGDTEAFF. CDR3 DNA: TGTGCCAGCAGTGACGGCCGGAGGGGAGACACTGAAGCTTTCTTT. The complete variable domain, with remaining parts taken from reference TRBV2 and TRBJ1-1, reads EPEVTQTPSHQVTQMGQEVILRCVPISNHLYFYWYRQILGQKVEFLVSFYNNEISEKSEIFDDQFSVERPDGSNFTLKIRSTKLEDSAMYFCASSDGRRGDTEAFFGQGTRLTVV.